The T cell receptor beta chain described here comes from a study of graft-versus-host responses after intestinal transplantation (dated by TCRdb to the early 2020s). Study-level background: The transplants that recipients got were multivisceral, liver-intestinal, or isolated intestinal. Every recipient was given anti-thymocyte globulin induction, followed by 2 to 3 years of maintenance tacrolimus and steroids. Graft-versus-host and host-versus-graft alloreactive T cell clones were tracked in the graft, circulation and bone marrow after intestinal transplantation using bulk TCR-beta CDR3 sequencing. Alloreactive clones were identified by sequencing pre-transplant mixed lymphocyte reaction products and comparing them with unstimulated pre-transplant donor and recipient T cells. Of the roughly 25 intestinal transplant recipients enrolled in the cohort, one of whom was a retransplant, a few patients without pretransplant specimens were excluded. A peak of at least 4% donor T cells among recipient peripheral blood mononuclear cells was the definition used for donor T cell macrochimerism. Rather than being sequenced by the commercial service, samples from a few later patients were sequenced in-house on an Illumina MiSeq and processed with MiXCR. Study-wide conclusions, independent of this receptor: In patients with donor T cell macrochimerism, the allografts had high GvH to HvG T cell clonal ratios. Peak levels of circulating GvH clones were associated with declines in HvG clones early after transplant. The conclusions were limited by the relatively low number and heterogeneity of the intestinal transplant patients. GvH clones were detected in recipient bone marrow, and some appeared earlier in ileal mucosa or blood, consistent with an intestinal mucosal origin.

This specimen's time point label, interpreted: cells obtained before transplantation from donor or recipient. CD3+CD4+ and CD3+CD8+ populations were FACS-sorted from unstimulated pre-transplant donor and recipient cells taken from spleen or lymph nodes. Details on this clone: This receptor's antigen is unknown. Base quality data are lacking; no much larger clone is found one base away.

Library creation used the immunoSEQ multiplex PCR assay. For most patients, genomic DNA was isolated with the Qiagen DNeasy Blood and Tissue Kit and sent frozen to Adaptive Biotechnologies for TCR sequencing. Adaptive Biotechnologies carried out high-throughput TCR-beta CDR3 sequencing of genomic DNA for most patients. In the original analysis: TCR sequencing data for around 19 patients were retrieved from Adaptive's ImmunoSEQ software; three other patients were processed with MiXCR and VDJtools. To correct CD4 versus CD8 sorting errors, any sequence found in both subsets at a frequency ratio below 5:1 was removed. CDR3 nucleotide sequences shared between donor and recipient were removed because their origin could not be assigned. To be classed as alloreactive, a clone needed at least 2-fold expansion over unstimulated cells and a minimum CFSE-low frequency of 0.002% (template counts) or 0.001% (read counts). Clones were considered mappable if detected in sequenced pre-transplant spleen, lymph node, or MLR CFSE-low populations of the donor or recipient. The cumulative frequency of alloreactive clones was calculated as a percentage of all sequences, weighted by copy number. TCRdb obtained this table from immuneACCESS and retained in-frame rearrangements with V and J assigned. These tables miss some clones; where compared with another copy, unresolved V genes account for less than half of the shortfall, and the remainder is unexplained. V and J calls and clone size are those listed in that table; D and trimming were worked out from the DNA. The sample table holds about 83,000 clones, of which about 89% were seen once. Roughly 0.32% of the sample is taken by the ten largest.

The CDR3 spans 12 residues, from the cysteine through the phenylalanine. Solely the CDR3 DNA is kept, with 36 bases framed from the first base. CDR1 MNHEY and CDR2 SMNVEV are derived from the germline V gene (reference sequence). Trimming removed 6 bases from V and 6 bases from J, leaving 11 bases between the germline ends. Sequenced material: unstimulated CD4+ T cells sorted from spleen or lymph node cells, taken before intestinal transplant. The clonotype was recovered from a human donor who received an intestinal transplant. Rearrangement joined TRBV27 to TRBJ1-2; TRBD1 is perhaps the D gene, given 6 matching bases. The bases are TGTGCCAGCAGCCCGACAGGCCATGGCTACACCTTC. This yields the protein CASSPTGHGYTF.